These 9 T cell receptor beta chains were all obtained from the same sample, sequenced in a study of T cell clusters in autoimmune cytopenias. About 37,500 genome equivalents of blood DNA were amplified for TRB. TRB rearrangements were amplified by touch-down multiplex PCR with mixed TRB-A/B primers. TCRdb re-called the multiplex PCR reads and catalogs CDR3 proteins one per entry, DNA excluded. The repertoire shows about 3,200 distinct CDR3 sequences; the top ten hold around 28%. The material sequenced was peripheral blood. These receptors were taken from a human donor with an autoimmune cytopenia or autoimmune hepatitis (not recorded which).

This clonotype is medium-sized (0.01 to 0.1%) by frequency. The rearrangement links TRBV19 to TRBJ2-7; TCRdb names TRBD1, which stays unverified in the absence of DNA. There are 13 residues in the CDR3. Germline loops: CDR1 LNHDA, CDR2 SQIVND (reference sequence). This CDR3 reads CASSMTGSYEQYF.

The chain links TRBV6-1 to TRBJ2-2. Germline V gene sequence: CDR1 MNHNS, CDR2 SASEGT. The CDR3 spans 14 residues. The CDR3 sequence: CASRGIFNTGELFF.

By frequency, this clonotype is medium-sized. V usage is TRBV19 and J usage is TRBJ2-7; TCRdb picks TRBD1, but there is no DNA to check that call. The CDR3 contains 14 residues. The germline V gene encodes CDR1 LNHDA and CDR2 SQIVND (reference sequence). This CDR3 is CASRGGTGFDEQYF.

The chain is built from TRBV5-4 and TRBJ1-2. The V gene's germline CDR1 is SGHNT and CDR2 YYREEE (reference sequence). The CDR3 runs to 16 residues. This chain's CDR3 is CASSSEGGGPGYGYTF.

Judged by frequency, this clonotype is medium-sized. This chain links TRBV13 with TRBJ2-7. This CDR3 has 14 amino acids. CDR1 is PRHDT and CDR2 is FYEKMQ in the germline V gene (reference sequence). The chain's CDR3 is CASSLGSETYEQYF.

This clonotype is called medium-sized based on its frequency. The V call is TRBV11-3, the J call TRBJ2-3; no DNA is available, so the TRBD1 call from TCRdb remains unchecked. Germline V gives CDR1 SGHNT, CDR2 YENEEA. The length of the CDR3 is 15 residues. CDR3 region: CASSSPPQGSDTQYF.

The chain is built from TRBV12-3 or TRBV12-4 and TRBJ2-7; the TCRdb D gene call, TRBD1, has no DNA to confirm it. The CDR3 runs to 14 residues. The CDR3: CASSPAGQIYEQYF.

The gene calls are TRBV11-3 and TRBJ2-7. The CDR3 has 14 residues. CDR1 SGHNT and CDR2 YENEEA come from the germline V gene. This CDR3 reads CASSLDQRSYEQYF. Using reference TRBV11-3 and TRBJ2-7 for the parts outside the CDR3, the full variable domain is EAGVVQSPRYKIIEKKQPVAFWCNPISGHNTLYWYLQNLGQGPELLIRYENEEAVDDSQLPKDRFSAERLKGVDSTLKIQPAELGDSAVYLCASSLDQRSYEQYFGPGTRLTVT.

The chain recombines TRBV5-6 with TRBJ2-3; TCRdb outputs TRBD1, but without DNA this stays unchecked. CDR3 length: 15 amino acids. Per the germline V gene, CDR1 is SGHDT and CDR2 is YYEEEE. The CDR3 protein is CASSRGVGGTDTQYF.